Listed below are T cell receptor beta chains from one sample, sequenced in a study of cytomegalovirus exposure and HLA in healthy donors. Produced via immunoSEQ multiplex PCR; TCRdb's table is partial and in-frame only. The sample consists of around 100,000 clones, about 70% of them appearing once. Sequencing was carried out using PBMCs. These receptors were taken from a man aged 25 to 40 in good health and CMV-seropositive. Both conserved end residues are part of each CDR3. A D gene is named only where the DNA matches it firmly. Only part of the rows carry a size: once, few, many, or a class if the clone is expanded.

J	size	D	V	CDR3	DNA
TRBJ1-5	few	-	TRBV6-1	CASSEERNQPQHF	TGTGCCAGCAGTGAAGAGCGTAATCAGCCCCAGCATTTT
TRBJ1-1	few	-	TRBV2	CASSEAPGTFF	TGTGCCAGCAGTGAAGCTCCCGGGACTTTCTTT
TRBJ2-7	-	-	TRBV6-7	CAALSGLFYEQYF	TGTGCCGCCCTGTCGGGTTTATTCTACGAGCAGTACTTC
TRBJ1-2	-	TRBD1	TRBV2	CASQQRTGPFTDYGYTF	TGTGCCAGCCAGCAGCGGACAGGGCCCTTCACCGACTATGGCTACACCTTC
TRBJ1-2	-	-	TRBV9	CASSVARFSNYGYTF	TGTGCCAGCAGCGTAGCGAGGTTTTCCAACTATGGCTACACCTTC
TRBJ2-1	-	-	TRBV7-2	CASSLESPRAASYNEQFF	TGTGCCAGCAGCTTAGAATCGCCCAGGGCGGCCTCCTACAATGAGCAGTTCTTC
TRBJ1-2	-	-	TRBV5-1	CASLRAGYGYTF	TGCGCCAGCTTGCGGGCGGGCTATGGCTACACCTTC
TRBJ2-3	once	-	TRBV5-1	CASSLSGLTQYF	TGCGCCAGCAGCTTGAGTGGCTTGACGCAGTATTTT
TRBJ2-5	-	-	TRBV11-2	CASRRGLGETQYF	TGTGCCAGCAGGCGGGGGCTGGGTGAGACCCAGTACTTC
TRBJ1-3	-	-	TRBV6-5	CASSSSGGVSGNTIYF	TGTGCCAGCAGTTCCTCTGGAGGGGTCTCTGGAAACACCATATATTTT
TRBJ2-2	-	TRBD2	TRBV4-3	CASSPKGLAGPNTGELFF	TGCGCCAGCAGCCCAAAGGGACTAGCGGGACCGAACACCGGGGAGCTGTTTTTT
TRBJ2-3	-	TRBD2	TRBV27	CASSPLLAGATDTQYF	TGTGCCAGCAGTCCCCTCCTAGCGGGAGCCACAGATACGCAGTATTTT
TRBJ2-5	-	-	TRBV7-2	CASSSRAGETQYF	TGTGCCAGCAGCTCCCGGGCAGGGGAGACCCAGTACTTC
TRBJ1-1	-	-	TRBV14	CASSQDPGMNTEAFF	TGTGCCAGCAGCCAAGATCCGGGGATGAACACTGAAGCTTTCTTT
TRBJ1-4	-	-	TRBV5-1	CASRAQGRGEKLFF	TGCGCCAGCAGGGCCCAGGGCAGGGGCGAAAAACTGTTTTTT
TRBJ1-2	-	-	TRBV5-5	CASSSAGPGGHGYTF	TGTGCCAGCAGCTCCGCGGGCCCTGGAGGACATGGCTACACCTTC
TRBJ1-5	few	-	TRBV19	CASSSDSLEPQHF	TGTGCCAGTAGTTCCGACAGTTTGGAGCCCCAGCATTTT
TRBJ1-2	-	-	TRBV4-2	CASSQELANNYGYTF	TGTGCCAGCAGCCAAGAACTCGCCAACAACTATGGCTACACCTTC
TRBJ1-2	-	TRBD1	TRBV2	CASSLDRSAGGYTF	TGTGCCAGCAGCCTGGACAGGAGCGCAGGCGGCTACACCTTC
TRBJ2-3	-	-	TRBV7-3	CASSDWSDTQYF	TGTGCCAGCAGCGACTGGTCAGATACGCAGTATTTT
TRBJ1-1	-	-	TRBV5-1	CASSRRGREGIEAFF	TGCGCCAGCAGCCGAAGAGGGCGCGAGGGAATTGAAGCTTTCTTT
TRBJ1-1	once	TRBD1	TRBV2	CASSWTGHTEAFF	TGTGCCAGCAGTTGGACAGGGCACACTGAAGCTTTCTTT
TRBJ2-1	-	TRBD1	TRBV6-6	CASRVLTGNNEQFF	TGTGCCAGCAGAGTACTGACAGGGAACAATGAGCAGTTCTTC
TRBJ2-1	-	-	TRBV5-1	CASSLRQSYNEQFF	TGCGCCAGCAGCCTGAGACAAAGCTACAATGAGCAGTTCTTC
TRBJ2-1	-	TRBD2	TRBV19	CASNGGGEQFF	TGTGCCAGTAACGGCGGGGGGGAGCAGTTCTTC
TRBJ2-2	-	TRBD2	TRBV7-3	CASSPPSGGASGELFF	TGTGCCAGCAGCCCCCCTAGCGGGGGGGCCTCCGGGGAGCTGTTTTTT
TRBJ2-6	-	-	TRBV7-9	CASSPGAGANVLTF	TGTGCCAGCAGCCCCGGGGCTGGGGCCAACGTCCTGACTTTC
TRBJ1-1	few	-	TRBV19	CASSIGGGKTEAFF	TGTGCCAGTAGTATTGGTGGGGGGAAGACTGAAGCTTTCTTT
TRBJ1-3	few	TRBD1	TRBV11-2	CASSLVGQGNTIYF	TGTGCCAGCAGCCTCGTGGGACAGGGAAACACCATATATTTT
TRBJ2-3	-	TRBD2	TRBV10-2	CASTPVGGGAPDTQYF	TGCGCCAGCACCCCCGTCGGCGGGGGGGCCCCAGATACGCAGTATTTT
TRBJ2-5	-	TRBD2	TRBV6-6	CASSGISGGKETQYF	TGTGCCAGCAGCGGGATTAGCGGGGGGAAAGAGACCCAGTACTTC
TRBJ2-5	-	-	TRBV19	CASSLGTRPVRRETQYF	TGTGCCAGTTCCTTGGGGACACGCCCCGTTCGTCGGGAGACCCAGTACTTC
TRBJ1-5	-	TRBD1	TRBV30	CAWSVGGQGSQPQHF	TGTGCCTGGAGTGTAGGTGGACAGGGAAGTCAGCCCCAGCATTTT
TRBJ1-2	-	TRBD1	TRBV27	CASSFAYRGRGLLGPNYGYTF	TGTGCCAGCAGTTTTGCCTACAGGGGGCGAGGCCTCTTAGGACCTAACTATGGCTACACCTTC
TRBJ2-7	-	TRBD2	TRBV27	CASGRTSGAYEQYF	TGTGCCAGCGGGAGGACTAGCGGGGCCTACGAGCAGTACTTC
TRBJ2-7	few	-	TRBV5-1	CASSLGQISYEQYF	TGCGCCAGCAGCTTAGGACAGATCTCCTACGAGCAGTACTTC
TRBJ2-3	few	TRBD2	TRBV4-2	CASRAIGGGLTDTQYF	TGTGCCAGCCGAGCAATCGGCGGGGGGCTGACAGATACGCAGTATTTT
TRBJ2-7	-	-	TRBV28	CASSSPDTYEQYF	TGTGCCAGCAGTTCCCCGGACACCTACGAGCAGTACTTC
TRBJ1-5	-	TRBD1	TRBV4-3	CANSQARDSSYSNQPQHF	TGCGCCAACAGCCAAGCCCGGGACAGCTCTTATAGCAATCAGCCCCAGCATTTT
TRBJ1-3	-	-	TRBV28	CASSLFPGENTIYF	TGTGCCAGCAGTTTATTCCCGGGGGAAAACACCATATATTTT
TRBJ2-1	-	TRBD2	TRBV27	CASSSWGTSGGAGNEQFF	TGTGCCAGCAGTTCCTGGGGGACTAGCGGGGGGGCAGGGAATGAGCAGTTCTTC
TRBJ2-7	once	-	TRBV18	CASSPRYEQYF	TGTGCCAGCTCACCTAGATACGAGCAGTACTTC
TRBJ1-2	-	-	TRBV5-1	CASSLSQGNYGYTF	TGCGCCAGCAGCTTGTCACAGGGAAACTATGGCTACACCTTC
TRBJ2-3	-	TRBD1	TRBV6-5	CASRLGQGTDTQYF	TGTGCCAGCAGACTGGGACAGGGAACAGATACGCAGTATTTT
TRBJ2-1	-	TRBD1	TRBV27	CASRGGQGTYNEQFF	TGTGCCAGCAGAGGGGGACAGGGAACCTACAATGAGCAGTTCTTC
TRBJ1-4	-	-	TRBV6-1	CASNWGPGAEKLFF	TGTGCCAGCAATTGGGGCCCGGGTGCCGAAAAACTGTTTTTT
TRBJ1-1	-	TRBD1	TRBV29-1	CSVLQGGGTEAFF	TGCAGCGTGCTACAGGGGGGAGGGACTGAAGCTTTCTTT
TRBJ1-1	-	-	TRBV28	CASRAGALNTEAFF	TGTGCCAGCAGAGCAGGGGCCCTGAACACTGAAGCTTTCTTT